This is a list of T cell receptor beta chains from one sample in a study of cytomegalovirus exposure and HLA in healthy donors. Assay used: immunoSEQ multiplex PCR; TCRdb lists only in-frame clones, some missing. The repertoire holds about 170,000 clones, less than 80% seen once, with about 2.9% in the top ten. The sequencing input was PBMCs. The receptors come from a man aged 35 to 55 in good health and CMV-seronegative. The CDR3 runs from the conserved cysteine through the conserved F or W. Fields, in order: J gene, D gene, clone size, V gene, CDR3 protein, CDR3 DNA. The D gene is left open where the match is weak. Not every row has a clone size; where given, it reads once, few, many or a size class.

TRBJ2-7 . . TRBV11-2 CASSLAEDYEQYF TGTGCCAGCAGCTTAGCAGAGGACTACGAGCAGTACTTC
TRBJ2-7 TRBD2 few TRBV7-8 CASSSNRVPDTSGGRGGEQYF TGTGCCAGCAGCTCCAACAGGGTACCGGACACCAGCGGGGGCCGGGGGGGAGAGCAGTACTTC
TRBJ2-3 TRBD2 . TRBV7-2 CASSSRLAGDGADTQYF TGTGCCAGCAGCTCTAGACTAGCGGGAGATGGAGCAGATACGCAGTATTTT
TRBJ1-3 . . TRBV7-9 CASSSTYSGNTIYF TGTGCCAGCAGCTCGACATACTCTGGAAACACCATATATTTT
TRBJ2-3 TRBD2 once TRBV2 CASSVPSGLGSTDTQYF TGTGCCAGCAGTGTGCCTAGCGGGTTAGGTAGCACAGATACGCAGTATTTT
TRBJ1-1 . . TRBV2 CASSPRGLNTEAFF TGTGCCAGCAGTCCAAGGGGGTTGAACACTGAAGCTTTCTTT
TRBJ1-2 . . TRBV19 CASSPDRYYGYTF TGTGCCAGTAGTCCGGACAGATACTATGGCTACACCTTC
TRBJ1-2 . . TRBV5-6 CASSPGNNYGYTF TGTGCCAGCAGCCCCGGGAACAACTATGGCTACACCTTC
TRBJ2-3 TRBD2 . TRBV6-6 CAACGEREISDTQYF TGTGCCGCCTGTGGGGAGCGGGAGATCTCAGATACGCAGTATTTT
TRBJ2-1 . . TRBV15 CATSRDRGPYNEQFF TGTGCCACCAGCAGAGACAGGGGACCCTACAATGAGCAGTTCTTC
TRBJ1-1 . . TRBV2 CATQPTRHTNTEAFF TGTGCCACCCAGCCCACGAGACACACGAACACTGAAGCTTTCTTT
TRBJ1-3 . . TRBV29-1 CSVRVSGNTIYF TGCAGCGTCCGGGTCTCTGGAAACACCATATATTTT
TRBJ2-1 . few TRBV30 CAWTGTLSSYNEQFF TGTGCCTGGACCGGGACTCTGAGCTCCTACAATGAGCAGTTCTTC
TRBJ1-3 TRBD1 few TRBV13 CASGQGGGNTIYF TGTGCCAGCGGCCAGGGGGGTGGAAACACCATATATTTT
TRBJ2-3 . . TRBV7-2 CASSLNLAVLSDTQYF TGTGCCAGCAGCTTGAACTTAGCGGTCTTGTCAGATACGCAGTATTTT
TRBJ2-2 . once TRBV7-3 CASSSGTNTGELFF TGTGCCAGCAGCTCCGGGACGAACACCGGGGAGCTGTTTTTT
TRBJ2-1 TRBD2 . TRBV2 CASTPPGGGYNEQLF TGTGCCAGCACCCCGCCGGGGGGAGGCTACAATGAGCAGCTCTTC
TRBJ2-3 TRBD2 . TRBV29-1 CSVETSGGSTDTQYF TGCAGCGTTGAAACTAGCGGGGGGAGCACAGATACGCAGTATTTT
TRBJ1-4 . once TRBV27 CASGALGDEKLFF TGTGCCAGCGGAGCTCTTGGTGATGAAAAACTGTTTTTT
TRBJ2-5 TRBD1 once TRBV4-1 CASSRGTEPETQYF TGCGCCAGCAGCCGAGGGACAGAGCCCGAGACCCAGTACTTC
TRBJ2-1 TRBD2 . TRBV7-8 CASRRIRLAGVGGNEQFF TGTGCCAGCAGACGGATTCGACTAGCGGGGGTAGGGGGCAATGAGCAGTTCTTC
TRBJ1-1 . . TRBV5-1 CASSFGRGNTEAFF TGCGCCAGCAGCTTCGGCAGGGGCAACACTGAAGCTTTCTTT
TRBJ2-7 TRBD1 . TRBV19 CASSQTGYEQYF TGTGCCAGTAGCCAGACAGGGTACGAGCAGTACTTC
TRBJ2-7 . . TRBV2 CASRLTAPRREQYF TGTGCCAGCAGATTGACTGCCCCCCGTCGGGAGCAGTACTTC
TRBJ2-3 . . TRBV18 CASSPVPGSSTDTQYF TGTGCCAGCTCACCCGTCCCGGGGTCTAGCACAGATACGCAGTATTTT